This TCR beta chain is from a study of regulatory T cells in long-lasting Graves disease. CDR3 regions were amplified by Arm-PCR using iRepertoire HTBI primers to build TCR beta libraries. TCRdb ran MiXCR on the multiplex PCR reads and lists one entry per CDR3 protein. The sample has fewer than 450,000 distinct CDR3 sequences; about 15% are singletons. Time point specified: newly diagnosed GD, antithyroid drugs for less than 3 months. Following extraction of RNA from PBMCs, that RNA was used to make the TCR library. The CDR3 loop spans 14 amino acids. With 3 bases clipped from V and 4 bases from J, the junction kept 5 bases outside the gene matches. The germline V gene encodes CDR1 GTSNPN and CDR2 SVGIG (reference sequence). This clonotype was counted only a few times. This sample also appeared in a second study, on T cells in Graves' hyperthyroidism and ophthalmopathy. This second report adds: Reasons for excluding patients were uncontrolled infection, other autoimmune disease, pregnancy or lactation. TCR CDR3 underwent first-round RT-PCR with the HTBI primer set. Blood held most thyroid clonotypes expanded above 0.001 frequency.

The V gene is TRBV30, the J gene TRBJ1-5, with 8 bases fitting TRBD1. Specimen: peripheral blood mononuclear cells (PBMCs), collected at new diagnosis, from a patient treated with antithyroid drugs. The receptor comes from a middle-aged woman with Graves disease. The DNA of the CDR3 is TGTGCCTGGAGCCCGGGACAGGAGAATCAGCCCCAGCATTTT. This codes for CAWSPGQENQPQHF.